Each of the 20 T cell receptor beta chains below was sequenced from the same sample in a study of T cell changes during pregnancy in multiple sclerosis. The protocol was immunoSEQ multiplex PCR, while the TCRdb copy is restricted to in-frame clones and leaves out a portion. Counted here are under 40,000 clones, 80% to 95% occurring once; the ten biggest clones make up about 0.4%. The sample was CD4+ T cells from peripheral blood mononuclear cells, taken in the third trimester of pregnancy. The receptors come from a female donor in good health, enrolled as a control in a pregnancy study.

The CDR3 sequence is CASSQLAGGSDTQYF. Written as DNA, the CDR3 is TGTGCCAGCAGCCAACTAGCGGGAGGGTCAGATACGCAGTATTTT. The V call is TRBV27, the J call TRBJ2-3; 13 bases fit TRBD2. The V and J ends lost 6 bases and 4 bases, in that order; junction bases with no gene match: 4. The CDR3 sequence is 15 residues long. Germline CDR1 MNHEY, CDR2 SMNVEV (reference sequence).

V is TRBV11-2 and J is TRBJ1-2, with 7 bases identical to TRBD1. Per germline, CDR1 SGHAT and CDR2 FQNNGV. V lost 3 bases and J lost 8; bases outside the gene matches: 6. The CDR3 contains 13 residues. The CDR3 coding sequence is TGTGCCAGCAGCTTGGAAGACAGGGTCGGCTACACCTTC. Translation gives CASSLEDRVGYTF.

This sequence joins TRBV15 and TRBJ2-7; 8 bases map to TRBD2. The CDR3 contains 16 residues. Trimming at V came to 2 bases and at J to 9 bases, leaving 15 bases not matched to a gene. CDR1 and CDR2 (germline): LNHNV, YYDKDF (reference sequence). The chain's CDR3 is CATSRNFGAGASSQYF. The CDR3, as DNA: TGTGCCACCAGCAGAAACTTCGGAGCGGGGGCCTCCTCGCAGTACTTC.

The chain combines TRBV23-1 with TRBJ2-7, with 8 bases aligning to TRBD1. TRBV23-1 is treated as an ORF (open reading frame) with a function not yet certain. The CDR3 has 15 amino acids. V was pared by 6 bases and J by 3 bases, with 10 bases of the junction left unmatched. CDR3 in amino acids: CASRGSIGQGYEQYF. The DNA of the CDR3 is TGCGCCAGCAGGGGCTCGATCGGACAGGGCTACGAGCAGTACTTC.

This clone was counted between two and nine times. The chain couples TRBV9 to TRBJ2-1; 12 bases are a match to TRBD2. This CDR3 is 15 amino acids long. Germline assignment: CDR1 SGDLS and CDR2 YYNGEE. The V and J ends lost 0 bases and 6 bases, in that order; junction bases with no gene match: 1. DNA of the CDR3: TGTGCCAGCAGCGTAGGGGGACTAGCGGGCAATGAGCAGTTCTTC. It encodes CASSVGGLAGNEQFF.

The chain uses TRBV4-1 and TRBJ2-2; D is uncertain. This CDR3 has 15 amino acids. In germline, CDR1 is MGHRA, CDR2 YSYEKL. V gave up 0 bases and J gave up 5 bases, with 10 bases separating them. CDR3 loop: CASSQDRAGTGELFF. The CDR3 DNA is TGCGCCAGCAGCCAAGACCGCGCAGGTACCGGGGAGCTGTTTTTT.

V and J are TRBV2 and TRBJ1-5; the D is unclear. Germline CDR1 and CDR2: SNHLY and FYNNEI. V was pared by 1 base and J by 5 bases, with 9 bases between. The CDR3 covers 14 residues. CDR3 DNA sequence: TGTGCCAGCAGTGAAGAGGCAGGCGATCAGCCCCAGCATTTT. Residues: CASSEEAGDQPQHF.

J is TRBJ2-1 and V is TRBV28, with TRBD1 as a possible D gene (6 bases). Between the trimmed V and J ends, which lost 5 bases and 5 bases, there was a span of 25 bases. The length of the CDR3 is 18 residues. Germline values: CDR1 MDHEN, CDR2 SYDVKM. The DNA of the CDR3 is TGTGCCAGCAGTCTGGCCGCAGGGGTGGGTAGGGTAAACAATGAGCAGTTCTTC. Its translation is CASSLAAGVGRVNNEQFF.

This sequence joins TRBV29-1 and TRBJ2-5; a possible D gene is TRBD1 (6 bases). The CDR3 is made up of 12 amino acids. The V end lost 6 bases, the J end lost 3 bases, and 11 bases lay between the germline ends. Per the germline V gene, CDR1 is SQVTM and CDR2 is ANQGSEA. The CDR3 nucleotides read TGCAGCGTGAACAGGGTTGAAGAGACCCAGTACTTC. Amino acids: CSVNRVEETQYF.

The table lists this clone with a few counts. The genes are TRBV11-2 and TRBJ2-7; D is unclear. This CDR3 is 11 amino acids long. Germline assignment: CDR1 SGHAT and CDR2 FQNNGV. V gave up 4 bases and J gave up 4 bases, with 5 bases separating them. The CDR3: CASSSQYEQYF. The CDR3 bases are TGTGCCAGCAGCTCCCAATACGAGCAGTACTTC.

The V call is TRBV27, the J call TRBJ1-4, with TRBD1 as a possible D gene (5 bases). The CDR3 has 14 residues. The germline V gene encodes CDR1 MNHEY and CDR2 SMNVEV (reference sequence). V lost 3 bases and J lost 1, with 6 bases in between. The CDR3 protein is CASSLTETNEKLFF. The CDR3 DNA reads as TGTGCCAGCAGTTTGACAGAAACTAATGAAAAACTGTTTTTT.

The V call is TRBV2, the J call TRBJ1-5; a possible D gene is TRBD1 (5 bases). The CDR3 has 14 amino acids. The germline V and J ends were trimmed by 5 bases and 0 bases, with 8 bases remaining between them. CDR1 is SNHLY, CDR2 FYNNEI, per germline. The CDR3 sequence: CASSRTGSNQPQHF. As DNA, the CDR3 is TGTGCCAGCAGTCGTACAGGTAGCAATCAGCCCCAGCATTTT.

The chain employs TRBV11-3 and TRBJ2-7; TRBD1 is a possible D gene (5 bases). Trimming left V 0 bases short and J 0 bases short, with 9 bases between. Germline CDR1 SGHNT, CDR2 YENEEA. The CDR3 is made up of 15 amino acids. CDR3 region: CASSLEGASSYEQYF. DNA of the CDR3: TGTGCCAGCAGCTTAGAAGGGGCGAGCTCCTACGAGCAGTACTTC.

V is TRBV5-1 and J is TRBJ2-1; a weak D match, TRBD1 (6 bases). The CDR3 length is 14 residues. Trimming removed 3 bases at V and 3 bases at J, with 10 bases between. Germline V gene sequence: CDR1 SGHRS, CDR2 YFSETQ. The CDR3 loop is CASSWGRGYNEQFF. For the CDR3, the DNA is TGCGCCAGCAGCTGGGGCAGGGGCTACAATGAGCAGTTCTTC.

The CDR3 DNA is TGTGCCAGCAGCTTAGTGGGATGGACACGAAACACTGAAGCTTTCTTT. Protein product: CASSLVGWTRNTEAFF. The V gene is TRBV7-9, the J gene TRBJ1-1; a weak D match, TRBD1 (5 bases). Germline CDR1 SEHNR, CDR2 FQNEAQ (reference sequence). The CDR3 covers 16 residues. The V end lost 1 base, the J end lost 2 bases, and 14 bases lay between the germline ends.

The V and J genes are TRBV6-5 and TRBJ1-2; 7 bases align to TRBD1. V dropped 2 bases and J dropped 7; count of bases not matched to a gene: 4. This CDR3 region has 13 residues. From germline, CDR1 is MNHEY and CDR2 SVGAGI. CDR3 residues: CASSYPDRVGYTF. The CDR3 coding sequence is TGTGCCAGCAGTTACCCAGACAGGGTTGGCTACACCTTC.

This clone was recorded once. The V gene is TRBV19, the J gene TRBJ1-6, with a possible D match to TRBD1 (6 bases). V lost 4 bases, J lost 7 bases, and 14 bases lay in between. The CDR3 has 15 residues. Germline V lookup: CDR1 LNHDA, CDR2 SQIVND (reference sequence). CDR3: CASSNRERGNSPLHF. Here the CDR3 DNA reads TGTGCCAGTAGTAACAGGGAGAGGGGGAATTCACCCCTCCACTTT.

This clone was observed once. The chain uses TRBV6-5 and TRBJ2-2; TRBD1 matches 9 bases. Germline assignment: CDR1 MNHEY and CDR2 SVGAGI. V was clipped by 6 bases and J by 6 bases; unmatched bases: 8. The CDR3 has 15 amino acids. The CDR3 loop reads CASRTTGGWAGELFF. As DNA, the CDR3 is TGTGCCAGCAGAACAACAGGGGGCTGGGCCGGGGAGCTGTTTTTT.

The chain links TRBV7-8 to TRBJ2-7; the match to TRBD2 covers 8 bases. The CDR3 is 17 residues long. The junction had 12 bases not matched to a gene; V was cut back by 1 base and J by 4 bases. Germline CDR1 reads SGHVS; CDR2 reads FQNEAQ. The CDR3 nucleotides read TGTGCCAGCAGCTTAGTGGGGACTAGTCTTTCTAGGTACGAGCAGTACTTC. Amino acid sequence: CASSLVGTSLSRYEQYF. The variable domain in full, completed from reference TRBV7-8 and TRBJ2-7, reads GAGVSQSPRYKVAKRGQDVALRCDPISGHVSLFWYQQALGQGPEFLTYFQNEAQLDKSGLPSDRFFAERPEGSVSTLKIQRTQQEDSAVYLCASSLVGTSLSRYEQYFGPGTRLTVT.

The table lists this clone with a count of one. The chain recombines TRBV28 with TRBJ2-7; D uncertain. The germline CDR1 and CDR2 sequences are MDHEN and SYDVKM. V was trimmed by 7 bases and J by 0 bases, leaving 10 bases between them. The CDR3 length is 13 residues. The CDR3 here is CASTVSTSYEQYF. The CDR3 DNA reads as TGTGCCAGCACCGTGAGCACCTCCTACGAGCAGTACTTC.